This TCR beta chain was captured in a study of shared clonotypes between healthy human individuals. This CDR3 has 15 residues. In germline, CDR1 is MDHEN, CDR2 SYDVKM. V was clipped by 5 bases and J by 4 bases; unmatched bases: 7. The study drew its donors from healthy HIV-negative adults without recent acute infections or vaccinations. Memory CD4+ cells were the fraction left after CD45RA+ naive selection. For every subset, genomic DNA was evenly distributed across several immunoSEQ plates. TCRdb's copy holds only in-frame clones and misses some; the assay was immunoSEQ multiplex PCR. The repertoire has roughly 1,000,000 clones, around 82% of them found once; the top ten carry under 0.65%.

V is TRBV28 and J is TRBJ2-5; 10 bases map to TRBD1. The sequence was obtained from a man aged 18 to 29 in good health. Some clones in this sample may be carry-over from other donors' samples. Sequencing was carried out using memory CD4+ T cells from PBMCs. Subset specified: CD45RA-negative fraction. The CDR3 sequence is CASSRQGAGVETQYF. The CDR3 DNA follows: TGTGCCAGCAGTCGACAGGGGGCCGGTGTAGAGACCCAGTACTTC.